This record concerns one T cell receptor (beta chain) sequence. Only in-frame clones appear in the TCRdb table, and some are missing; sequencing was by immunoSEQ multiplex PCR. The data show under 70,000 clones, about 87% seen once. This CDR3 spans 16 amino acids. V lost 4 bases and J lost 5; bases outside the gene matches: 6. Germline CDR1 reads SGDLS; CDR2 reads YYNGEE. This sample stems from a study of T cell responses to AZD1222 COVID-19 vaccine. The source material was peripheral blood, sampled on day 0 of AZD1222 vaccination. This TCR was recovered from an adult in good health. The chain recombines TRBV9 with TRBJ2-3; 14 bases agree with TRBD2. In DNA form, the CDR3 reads TGTGCCAGCAGCCTAGGACTAGCGGGAGGTGTAGATACGCAGTATTTT. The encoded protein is CASSLGLAGGVDTQYF.